This paragraph covers one T cell receptor (beta chain) sequence. The sample belongs to a study of CD8 T cells in ankylosing spondylitis. Between the trimmed V and J ends, which lost 0 bases and 1 base, there was a span of 15 bases. The germline V gene has CDR1 DFQATT and CDR2 SNEGSKA (reference sequence). The CDR3 spans 16 residues. TCRdb re-called the 5' RACE reads with MiXCR, one entry per CDR3 protein. Of 200,000 or so distinct CDR3 sequences listed, around 13% are singletons. This chain joins TRBV20-1 and TRBJ2-5; D may be TRBD2 (5 bases). This TCR was recovered from a female donor with ankylosing spondylitis or in good health (not recorded which). The source material was blood, either unsorted or a sorted T cell fraction (not recorded which). The CDR3 is CSARDWAREGQETQYF. The DNA of the CDR3 is TGCAGTGCTAGAGACTGGGCGCGAGAGGGCCAAGAGACCCAGTACTTC.